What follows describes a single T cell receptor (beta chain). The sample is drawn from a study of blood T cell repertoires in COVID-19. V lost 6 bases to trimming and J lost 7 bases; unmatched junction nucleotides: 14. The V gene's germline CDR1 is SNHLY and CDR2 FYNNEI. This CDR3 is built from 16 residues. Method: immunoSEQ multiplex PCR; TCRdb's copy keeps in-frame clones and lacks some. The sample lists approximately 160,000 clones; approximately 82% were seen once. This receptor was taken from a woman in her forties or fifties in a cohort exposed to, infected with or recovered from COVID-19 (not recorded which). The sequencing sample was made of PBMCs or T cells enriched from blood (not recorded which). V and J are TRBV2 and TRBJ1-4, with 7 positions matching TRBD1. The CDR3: CASRASRGARSEKLFF. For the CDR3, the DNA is TGTGCCAGCAGGGCTAGCAGGGGGGCGAGGAGTGAAAAACTGTTTTTT. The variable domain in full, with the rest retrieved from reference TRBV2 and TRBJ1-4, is EPEVTQTPSHQVTQMGQEVILRCVPISNHLYFYWYRQILGQKVEFLVSFYNNEISEKSEIFDDQFSVERPDGSNFTLKIRSTKLEDSAMYFCASRASRGARSEKLFFGSGTQLSVL.